The clone carrying this T cell receptor beta chain occurred many times. Antigen unknown. The sample is drawn from a study of HIV-infected patients and healthy controls. General observations from the study: Compared with untreated HIV+ repertoires, healthy controls showed roughly threefold more distinct CDR3s and higher Shannon diversity.

Antiretroviral therapy had run roughly three months, about 14 weeks, before follow-up blood collection. All unsorted peripheral T cells were captured because whole blood was used without fractionation. After removal of 4 bases from V and 1 base from J, the junction contained 3 bases not matched to a gene. CDR3 length: 14 residues. Germline lookup yields CDR1 ENHRY and CDR2 SYGVKD. Around 500 ng RNA was reverse transcribed with alpha and beta constant-region primers. Using multiplexing indices, alpha and beta chain libraries were generated apart by chain-specific third strand synthesis. All rearrangements within a chain used one primer pair; cDNA molecules carried barcodes. MiXCR, run by TCRdb on the 5' RACE reads, gives a single entry per CDR3 protein. The data show thousands of distinct CDR3 sequences, around 9.3% seen once.

Sequencing was performed on blood, taken during antiretroviral therapy. The TCR was taken from an adult with HIV infection. The chain carries TRBV10-3 and TRBJ1-1; 7 bases are a match to TRBD1. CDR3 region: CAISGGQTNTEAFF. In DNA, the CDR3 is TGTGCCATCAGTGGGGGACAGACGAACACTGAAGCTTTCTTT.